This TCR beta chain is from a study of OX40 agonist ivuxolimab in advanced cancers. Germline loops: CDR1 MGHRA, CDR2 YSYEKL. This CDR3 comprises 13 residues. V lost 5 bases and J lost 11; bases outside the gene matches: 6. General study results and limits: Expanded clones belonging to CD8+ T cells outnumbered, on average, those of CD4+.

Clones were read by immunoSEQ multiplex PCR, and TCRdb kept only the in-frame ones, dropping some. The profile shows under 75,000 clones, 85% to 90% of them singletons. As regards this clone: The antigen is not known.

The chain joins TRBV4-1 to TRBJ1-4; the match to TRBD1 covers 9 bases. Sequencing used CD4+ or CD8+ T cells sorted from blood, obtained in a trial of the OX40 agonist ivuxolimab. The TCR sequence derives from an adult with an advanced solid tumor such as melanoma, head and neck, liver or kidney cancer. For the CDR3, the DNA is TGCGCCAGCAGCTACAGGGGGCTGGCGAAACTGTTTTTT. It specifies CASSYRGLAKLFF.